Listed below are T cell receptor beta chains from one sample, sequenced in a study of cytomegalovirus exposure and HLA in healthy donors. Assay: immunoSEQ multiplex PCR; the TCRdb copy retains only in-frame clones and omits some. The sample yields 95,000 to 150,000 clones, roughly 80% seen once. The sequenced sample consisted of PBMCs. The receptors shown here come from a man between 18 and 35 years old in good health and CMV-seropositive. CDR3s include the opening cysteine and the closing phenylalanine or tryptophan. D genes are given only for firm matches. Clone size appears in some rows only: once, few, many, or a class for an expanded clone.

>16|TRBV28|-|TRBD2|TRBJ2-2
TGTGCCAGCAGCTCAACGGCGGGGGGACAAACCGGGGAGCTGTTTTTT
CASSSTAGGQTGELFF
>11|TRBV7-9|-|-|TRBJ2-7
TGTGCCAGCAGCCCCGGCTACGAGCAGTACTTC
CASSPGYEQYF
>18|TRBV21-1|-|-|TRBJ2-7
TGTGCCAGCAGCAAACCACTCCCACAGCGGGCTGGGGAATACGAGCAGTACTTC
CASSKPLPQRAGEYEQYF
>13|TRBV2|-|TRBD1|TRBJ2-7
TGTGCCAGCAGTAAGAGGGGGCTCTACGAGCAGTACTTC
CASSKRGLYEQYF
>16|TRBV6-5|-|-|TRBJ1-6
TGTGCCAGCAGTTATGTAGTGGGGCAGGGGAATTCACCCCTCCACTTT
CASSYVVGQGNSPLHF
>15|TRBV5-1|once|TRBD1|TRBJ2-1
TGCGCCAGCAGCCCGACAGGGGTTAGCGAGGGTGAGCAGTTCTTC
CASSPTGVSEGEQFF
>13|TRBV15|-|-|TRBJ2-7
TGTGCCACCAGCAGAATAGTCTCCTACGAGCAGTACTTC
CATSRIVSYEQYF
>14|TRBV10-3|few|-|TRBJ1-1
TGTGCCATCAGTGAGTCGACAATGAACACTGAAGCTTTCTTT
CAISESTMNTEAFF
>13|TRBV10-3|-|TRBD1|TRBJ1-4
TGTGCCGCCCGGGACAGGGCTAATGAAAAACTGTTTTTT
CAARDRANEKLFF
>14|TRBV15|-|TRBD1|TRBJ1-4
TGTGCCACCAGCAGACAGGGGGCAGGGGAAAAACTGTTTTTT
CATSRQGAGEKLFF
>12|TRBV4-1|-|-|TRBJ2-5
TGCGCCAGCAGCCAAGAGAGCGAGACCCAGTACTTC
CASSQESETQYF
>15|TRBV25-1|few|-|TRBJ1-6
TGTGCCAGCAGTAACGAGAGCTCCTATAATTCACCCCTCCACTTT
CASSNESSYNSPLHF
>13|TRBV5-4|-|-|TRBJ2-5
TGTGCCAGCAGCCCTGGGCCTCAAGAGACCCAGTACTTC
CASSPGPQETQYF
>14|TRBV19|-|-|TRBJ1-1
TGTGCCAGTAGTATACGGGGAATGAACACTGAAGCTTTCTTT
CASSIRGMNTEAFF
>13|TRBV18|-|TRBD2|TRBJ2-7
TGTGCCAGCTCACCGGGGGGGGGAGTCGAGCAGTACTTC
CASSPGGGVEQYF
>13|TRBV7-9|few|-|TRBJ2-7
TGTGCCAGCAGTCGTAGGGACATCTACGAGCAGTACTTC
CASSRRDIYEQYF
>14|TRBV29-1|once|-|TRBJ1-4
TGCAGCGTCTTATTACAGGGACCTAATGAAAAACTGTTTTTT
CSVLLQGPNEKLFF
>19|TRBV30|-|TRBD2|TRBJ2-6
TGTGCCTGGACGACTAGCGGGGGGGCTAGCGTCTACGGGGCCAACGTCCTGACTTTC
CAWTTSGGASVYGANVLTF
>12|TRBV7-9|once|-|TRBJ1-1
TGTGCCAGCAGCCCCACGGGACAACAGGCTTTCTTT
CASSPTGQQAFF
>12|TRBV6-1|-|-|TRBJ2-7
TGTGCCAGCAGTGAAGGAACAGGACATGAGTACTTC
CASSEGTGHEYF
>13|TRBV27|-|TRBD1|TRBJ1-2
TGTGCCAGCAGTCCCATGGGGACAGTTGGCTACACCTTC
CASSPMGTVGYTF
>12|TRBV30|-|-|TRBJ1-1
TGTGCCTGGAGTGTACTTGGGGGGGAAGCTTTCTTT
CAWSVLGGEAFF
>12|TRBV11-2|-|TRBD1|TRBJ1-2
TGTGCCACGGCACCAGGGGGCTATGGCTACACCTTC
CATAPGGYGYTF
>15|TRBV7-3|-|TRBD2|TRBJ2-1
TGTGCCAGCAGCCCGGTAGCGGGGGGTCGTAATGAGCAGTTCTTC
CASSPVAGGRNEQFF
>14|TRBV4-1|few|-|TRBJ1-1
TGCGCCAGCAGCCAGACCTGGGGGGGAACTGAAGCTTTCTTT
CASSQTWGGTEAFF
>15|TRBV30|-|TRBD2|TRBJ2-3
TGTGCCTGGAGTAGAGGGGCGGGGGGGCAAGATACGCAGTATTTT
CAWSRGAGGQDTQYF
>13|TRBV27|once|-|TRBJ1-1
TGTGCCAGCAGTTTATCCCCTAACACTGAAGCTTTCTTT
CASSLSPNTEAFF
>13|TRBV27|-|TRBD2|TRBJ2-7
TGTGCCAGCAATGCGGGGGGGTCTTACGAGCAGTACTTC
CASNAGGSYEQYF
>13|TRBV10-3|-|TRBD2|TRBJ2-1
TGTGCCATCGGGGGAGGGCGTGTCAATGAGCAGTTCTTC
CAIGGGRVNEQFF
>12|TRBV11-2|-|-|TRBJ1-1
TGTGCCAGCAGCCCACAGAGCACTGAAGCTTTCTTT
CASSPQSTEAFF
>16|TRBV14|few|-|TRBJ1-6
TGTGCCAGCAGCCAAGAATCTTACAGGGTGGGTTCACCCCTCCACTTT
CASSQESYRVGSPLHF
>13|TRBV6-4|-|-|TRBJ2-3
TGTGCCAGCAGTGACTCGAGGTCAGATACGCAGTATTTT
CASSDSRSDTQYF
>14|TRBV2|-|-|TRBJ2-2
TGTGCCAGCAGTGAAGGGGCCGGCACCGGGGAGCTGTTTTTT
CASSEGAGTGELFF
>15|TRBV11-2|-|TRBD2|TRBJ2-2
TGTGCCAGCAGGTTGACTAGCGCATATACCGGGGAGCTGTTTTTT
CASRLTSAYTGELFF
>14|TRBV5-1|-|-|TRBJ1-2
TGCGCCAGCAACCGGGACTCCCATGGAGATGGCTACACCTTC
CASNRDSHGDGYTF
>14|TRBV28|-|TRBD1|TRBJ2-7
TGTGCCAGCAGTTTAGGACAGGGGGCCTACGAGCAGTACTTC
CASSLGQGAYEQYF
>14|TRBV6-4|once|TRBD1|TRBJ2-1
TGTGCCAGCAGTGACGGACAGGGTTTCAATGAGCAGTTCTTC
CASSDGQGFNEQFF
>14|TRBV29-1|-|-|TRBJ2-3
TGCAGCGCCAATACGGACTATAACACAGATACGCAGTATTTT
CSANTDYNTDTQYF
>16|TRBV28|-|-|TRBJ1-5
TGTGCCAGCTTTAAGCCCCAGGGACTTAGCAATCAGCCCCAGCATTTT
CASFKPQGLSNQPQHF
>15|TRBV9|-|TRBD2|TRBJ2-3
TGTGCCAGCAGCGTAGGCGGGGGGGGCACAGATACGCAGTATTTT
CASSVGGGGTDTQYF
>15|TRBV9|-|-|TRBJ2-7
TGTGCCAGCAGCGTAGAGCCAGGGGAGTTGGCCGAGCAGTACTTC
CASSVEPGELAEQYF
>15|TRBV5-6|few|TRBD1|TRBJ1-4
TGTGCCAGCAGCTTGATTGGGACAGGGGGTGAAAAACTGTTTTTT
CASSLIGTGGEKLFF
>14|TRBV28|-|-|TRBJ1-5
TGTGCCAGCAGTTCGGGTGCTCCTAATCAGCCCCAGCATTTT
CASSSGAPNQPQHF
>19|TRBV9|-|TRBD1|TRBJ2-7
TGTGCCAGCAGCGTAAGCTCCTGGGTTGGGACAGGGGGGAACTACGAGCAGTACTTC
CASSVSSWVGTGGNYEQYF
>15|TRBV5-1|-|-|TRBJ2-5
TGCGCCAGCAGCTTGACGTGGGGGAGGCAAGAGACCCAGTACTTC
CASSLTWGRQETQYF
>15|TRBV27|once|TRBD1|TRBJ2-7
TGTGCCAGCAGATTACCGGGACAGGGGATGAACGAGCAGTACTTC
CASRLPGQGMNEQYF
>15|TRBV7-9|-|-|TRBJ2-7
TGTGCCAGCAGCCGGCTCGGACAAACCTCAGAGGAGCAGTACTTC
CASSRLGQTSEEQYF
>16|TRBV2|-|-|TRBJ2-2
TGTGCCAGCACCCCCCGGAGGGAAGAAAACACCGGGGAGCTGTTTTTT
CASTPRREENTGELFF
>16|TRBV28|-|-|TRBJ2-5
TGTGCCAGCAGTTTAATCGGCGGGGGCCACTCGGGCGCCCAGTACTTC
CASSLIGGGHSGAQYF
>14|TRBV6-1|few|TRBD1|TRBJ1-5
TGTGCCAGCAGTGGCGACAGGGTCAATCAGCCCCAGCATTTT
CASSGDRVNQPQHF
>15|TRBV14|once|-|TRBJ2-7
TGTGCCAGCAGCCCCCTACCAGGGAATCTAGGGGAGCAGTACTTC
CASSPLPGNLGEQYF
>16|TRBV2|-|TRBD2|TRBJ2-1
TGTGCCAGCAGTGTACTAGCGGGGGGGCTGGGCAATGAGCAGTTCTTC
CASSVLAGGLGNEQFF
>17|TRBV9|-|-|TRBJ1-1
TGTGCCAGCAGCGTAGCTGGGACACCACTCGCGAACACTGAAGCTTTCTTT
CASSVAGTPLANTEAFF
>15|TRBV5-1|few|-|TRBJ2-5
TGCGCCAGCAGCATGGGGGGGCTGGGGCAGGAGACCCAGTACTTC
CASSMGGLGQETQYF
>14|TRBV11-2|-|TRBD1|TRBJ1-2
TGTGCCAGCAGCTTAGCTACAGGGGGACGGGGCTACACCTTC
CASSLATGGRGYTF
>15|TRBV11-1|-|TRBD1|TRBJ2-5
TGTGCCAGCAGCTTCAATCAGGGGGAAGTCGTGACCCAGTACTTC
CASSFNQGEVVTQYF
>16|TRBV6-5|-|-|TRBJ1-2
TGTGCCAGCAGTTACGACGAGCTGGGTACTATCTATGGCTACACCTTC
CASSYDELGTIYGYTF
>19|TRBV6-1|-|TRBD2|TRBJ2-2
TGTGCCAGCAGTGGCGGGACTAGCGGGGGGGCCCAGTCCGCCGGGGAGCTGTTTTTT
CASSGGTSGGAQSAGELFF
>14|TRBV30|once|-|TRBJ1-6
TGTGCCTGGAGGGGGAGGGGCCCGAATTCACCCCTCCACTTT
CAWRGRGPNSPLHF
>14|TRBV19|-|-|TRBJ1-1
TGTGCCAGTAGTATAGGAGCCGGTGGTACTGAAGCTTTCTTT
CASSIGAGGTEAFF